The present TCR beta chain was sequenced within a study of technical replicates of blood from a handful of donors. This clone was counted a single time. Germline lookup yields CDR1 SGHVS and CDR2 FNYEAQ. The V and J ends lost 2 bases and 2 bases respectively, with 4 bases between them. This CDR3 is built from 13 residues. Sequenced by immunoSEQ multiplex PCR; TCRdb stores in-frame clones only, minus some. The table records around 71,000 clones, roughly 89% of them present only once. Sequencing was carried out using T cells isolated from PBMCs. The V call is TRBV7-6, the J call TRBJ1-5; D is ambiguous. The sequence was collected from a human donor in good health. The CDR3 region has the DNA TGTGCCAGCAGCTTATTCGGCAATCAGCCCCAGCATTTT. This translates into CASSLFGNQPQHF.